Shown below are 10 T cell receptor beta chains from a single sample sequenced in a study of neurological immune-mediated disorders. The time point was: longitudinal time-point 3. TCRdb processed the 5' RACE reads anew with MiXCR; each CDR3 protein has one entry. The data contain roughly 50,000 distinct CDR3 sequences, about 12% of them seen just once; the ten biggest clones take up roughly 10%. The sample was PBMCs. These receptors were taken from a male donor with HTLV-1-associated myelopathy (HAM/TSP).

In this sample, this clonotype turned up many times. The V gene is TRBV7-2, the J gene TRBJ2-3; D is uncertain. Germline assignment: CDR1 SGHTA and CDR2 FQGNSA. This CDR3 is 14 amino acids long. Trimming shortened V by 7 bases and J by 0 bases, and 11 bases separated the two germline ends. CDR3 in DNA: TGTGCCAGCACCCTATATGGTAGCACAGATACGCAGTATTTT. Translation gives CASTLYGSTDTQYF.

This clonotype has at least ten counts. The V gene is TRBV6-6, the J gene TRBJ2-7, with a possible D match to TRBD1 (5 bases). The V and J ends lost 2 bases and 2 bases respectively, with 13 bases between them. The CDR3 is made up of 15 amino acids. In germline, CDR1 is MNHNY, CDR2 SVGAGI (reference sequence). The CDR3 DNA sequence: TGTGCCAGCAGTTACGGGCAACAGGTAACCTACGAGCAGTACTTC. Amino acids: CASSYGQQVTYEQYF.

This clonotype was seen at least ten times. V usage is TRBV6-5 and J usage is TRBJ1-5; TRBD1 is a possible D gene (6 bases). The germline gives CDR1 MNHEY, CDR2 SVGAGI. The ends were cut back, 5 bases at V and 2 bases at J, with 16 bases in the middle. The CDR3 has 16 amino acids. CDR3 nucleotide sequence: TGTGCCAGCAGTCCCGGAACAGGGCTCGGCAATCAGCCCCAGCATTTT. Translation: CASSPGTGLGNQPQHF.

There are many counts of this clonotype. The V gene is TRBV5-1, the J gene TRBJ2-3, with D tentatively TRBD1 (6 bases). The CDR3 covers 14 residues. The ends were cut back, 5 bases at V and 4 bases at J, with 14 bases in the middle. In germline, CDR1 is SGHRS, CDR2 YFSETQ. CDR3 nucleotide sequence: TGCGCCAGCAGTCTGAGGGGGAGCGCAGATACGCAGTATTTT. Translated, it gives CASSLRGSADTQYF.

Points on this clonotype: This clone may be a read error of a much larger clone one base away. This CDR3 is CASSYTLAGGYNVQFF. CDR3 nucleotide sequence: TGTGCCAGCAGTTACACACTAGCGGGGGGATACAATGTGCAGTTCTTC. V usage is TRBV6-5 and J usage is TRBJ2-1; 12 nucleotides align to TRBD2. This CDR3 region has 16 residues. Germline CDR1 reads MNHEY; CDR2 reads SVGAGI.

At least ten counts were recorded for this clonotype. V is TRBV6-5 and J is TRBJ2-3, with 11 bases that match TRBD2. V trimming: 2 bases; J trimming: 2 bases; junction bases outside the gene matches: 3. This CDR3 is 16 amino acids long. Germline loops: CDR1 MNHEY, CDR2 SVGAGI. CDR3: CASSYTSGGPTDTQYF. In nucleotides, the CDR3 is TGTGCCAGCAGTTACACTAGCGGGGGTCCCACAGATACGCAGTATTTT.

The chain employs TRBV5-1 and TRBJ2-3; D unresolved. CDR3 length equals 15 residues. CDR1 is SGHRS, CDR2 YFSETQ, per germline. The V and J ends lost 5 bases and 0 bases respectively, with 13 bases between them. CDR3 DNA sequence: TGCGCCAGCAGACCACATGGCCAAAGCACAGATACGCAGTATTTT. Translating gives CASRPHGQSTDTQYF. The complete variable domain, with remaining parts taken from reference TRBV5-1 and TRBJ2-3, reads KAGVTQTPRYLIKTRGQQVTLSCSPISGHRSVSWYQQTPGQGLQFLFEYFSETQRNKGNFPGRFSGRQFSNSRSEMNVSTLELGDSALYLCASRPHGQSTDTQYFGPGTRLTVL.

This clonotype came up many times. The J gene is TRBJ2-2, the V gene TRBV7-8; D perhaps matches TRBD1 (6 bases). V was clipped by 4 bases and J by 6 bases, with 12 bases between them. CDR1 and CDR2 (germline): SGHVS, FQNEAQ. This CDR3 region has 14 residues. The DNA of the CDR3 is TGTGCCAGCAGCTACCCGACAGGCGCCGGGGAGCTGTTTTTT. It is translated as CASSYPTGAGELFF.

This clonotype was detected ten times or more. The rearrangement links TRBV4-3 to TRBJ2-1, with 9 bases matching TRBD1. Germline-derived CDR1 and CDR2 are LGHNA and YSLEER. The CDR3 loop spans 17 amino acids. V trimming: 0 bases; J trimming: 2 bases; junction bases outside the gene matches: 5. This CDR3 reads CASSQDPQGATYNEQFF. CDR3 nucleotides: TGCGCCAGCAGCCAAGATCCACAGGGGGCAACCTACAATGAGCAGTTCTTC.

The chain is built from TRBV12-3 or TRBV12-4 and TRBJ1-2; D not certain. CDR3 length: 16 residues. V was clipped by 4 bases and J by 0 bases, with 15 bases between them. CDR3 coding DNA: TGTGCCAGCAGTTGGGGTTTGGGCCCAGCTAACTATGGCTACACCTTC. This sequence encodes CASSWGLGPANYGYTF.